These 10 T cell receptor beta chains originate from one sample sequenced in a study of blood T cell repertoires in COVID-19. Using immunoSEQ multiplex PCR, the repertoire was profiled, and TCRdb retains in-frame clones only, with some absent. The sample has about 180,000 clones, about nine tenths seen once. Sample: peripheral blood. Source of these receptors: a woman aged 25-40 years with acute or convalescent COVID-19.

The chain uses TRBV5-5 and TRBJ2-2; the D gene is possibly TRBD2 (6 bases). The V and J ends lost 3 bases and 1 base respectively, with 10 bases between them. The CDR3 has 15 amino acids. Germline-derived CDR1 and CDR2 are SGHKS and YYEKEE (reference sequence). CDR3 nucleotides: TGTGCCAGCAGCTCGGGACTTTGGAACACCGGGGAGCTGTTTTTT. Translation: CASSSGLWNTGELFF.

This rearrangement joins TRBV6-5 to TRBJ2-2; 8 nucleotides agree with TRBD2. V gave up 2 bases and J gave up 8 bases; unmatched junction bases: 7. This CDR3 is built from 15 residues. CDR1 is MNHEY and CDR2 is SVGAGI in the germline V gene. CDR3 sequence: CASSYENGRAGELFF. The CDR3 DNA follows: TGTGCCAGCAGTTACGAGAACGGGAGGGCTGGGGAGCTGTTTTTT.

This chain uses TRBV3-1 (or the pseudogene TRBV3-2) with TRBJ1-1; perhaps TRBD1 as D (6 bases). The CDR3 loop spans 17 amino acids. Germline V gene sequence: CDR1 LGHDT, CDR2 YNNKEL (reference sequence). Trimming removed 0 bases from V and 5 bases from J, with 19 bases in between. The CDR3, as DNA: TGTGCCAGCAGCCAAGATCTCTGGGGGGGCGGAAAGACTGAAGCTTTCTTT. Its translation: CASSQDLWGGGKTEAFF.

V usage is TRBV19 and J usage is TRBJ1-5; no definite D call. CDR1 is LNHDA and CDR2 is SQIVND in the germline V gene (reference sequence). The CDR3 runs to 14 residues. V was clipped by 1 base and J by 2 bases, with 6 bases between them. CDR3 region: CASSIVSGNQPQHF. CDR3 nucleotides: TGTGCCAGTAGTATAGTTTCGGGCAATCAGCCCCAGCATTTT.

This chain links TRBV28 with TRBJ1-6; 9 nucleotides line up with TRBD1. This CDR3 is 15 amino acids long. V dropped 5 bases and J dropped 7; count of bases not matched to a gene: 6. Per germline, CDR1 MDHEN and CDR2 SYDVKM. The CDR3 bases are TGTGCCAGCAGTGGGGGACAGGGCCGGAATTCACCCCTCCACTTT. Amino acids: CASSGGQGRNSPLHF. Full variable domain (outside the CDR3, taken from reference TRBV28 and TRBJ1-6): DVKVTQSSRYLVKRTGEKVFLECVQDMDHENMFWYRQDPGLGLRLIYFSYDVKMKEKGDIPEGYSVSREKKERFSLILESASTNQTSMYLCASSGGQGRNSPLHFGNGTRLTVT.

The rearrangement joins TRBV19 to TRBJ2-3, with D unresolved. Germline CDR1 is LNHDA and CDR2 is SQIVND (reference sequence). Trimming shortened V by 6 bases and J by 2 bases, and 21 bases separated the two germline ends. The CDR3 extends over 17 amino acids. This CDR3 reads CASSSYGLVQSTDTQYF. The CDR3 DNA reads TGTGCCAGTAGCTCATACGGGTTGGTCCAGTCCACAGATACGCAGTATTTT.

The CDR3 is CASSLRNEAFF. CDR3 nucleotide sequence: TGTGCCAGCAGTTTGAGGAATGAAGCTTTCTTT. This rearrangement joins TRBV6-5 to TRBJ1-1; no clear D. The germline V gene has CDR1 MNHEY and CDR2 SVGAGI. The CDR3 covers 11 residues. The V end was cut by 4 bases, the J end by 7 bases, with 7 bases between.

The chain links TRBV5-1 to TRBJ2-2; 9 bases match TRBD2. The ends lost 5 bases at V and 5 bases at J; junction bases unmatched: 4. The CDR3 extends over 14 amino acids. CDR1 and CDR2 (germline): SGHRS, YFSETQ. The CDR3, as DNA: TGCGCCAGCAGGCCGACTAGCGGAACCGGGGAGCTGTTTTTT. This sequence encodes CASRPTSGTGELFF.

This sequence joins TRBV5-1 and TRBJ2-1, with 12 bases matching TRBD2. With 3 bases clipped from V and 3 bases from J, the junction kept 7 bases outside the gene matches. The CDR3 runs 17 residues. Germline V gene lookup returns CDR1 SGHRS and CDR2 YFSETQ. The CDR3 sequence is CASSSPTSGSDYNEQFF. CDR3 bases: TGCGCCAGCAGCTCCCCGACTAGCGGGAGTGACTACAATGAGCAGTTCTTC.

This sequence joins TRBV28 and TRBJ2-1; perhaps TRBD2 as D (6 bases). The germline V gene encodes CDR1 MDHEN and CDR2 SYDVKM. Trimming took 6 bases from V and 7 from J, leaving 16 bases between them. This CDR3 is 14 amino acids long. As DNA, the CDR3 is TGTGCCAGCAGCCGGACTACACGTAGGAATGAGCAGTTCTTC. Translating it yields CASSRTTRRNEQFF. Combining the CDR3 with reference TRBV28 and TRBJ2-1 gives the whole variable domain DVKVTQSSRYLVKRTGEKVFLECVQDMDHENMFWYRQDPGLGLRLIYFSYDVKMKEKGDIPEGYSVSREKKERFSLILESASTNQTSMYLCASSRTTRRNEQFFGPGTRLTVL.